This TCR beta chain was documented in a study of blood T cell repertoires in COVID-19. About the study: Samples taken during acute and convalescent COVID-19 were collected in the United States, Italy and Spain.

Original processing notes: Quantification of nucleated cells was approximated via reference gene primer amplification. Assay: immunoSEQ multiplex PCR; the TCRdb copy retains only in-frame clones and omits some. That table gives V, J and clone size, and the DNA gave D and trimming. The sample lists about 200,000 clones; about 88% were seen once. The length of the CDR3 is 15 residues. Germline V CDR1 and CDR2: SGHAT, FQDESV (reference sequence). Trimming shortened V by 5 bases and J by 0 bases, and 13 bases separated the two germline ends. This chain links TRBV11-1 with TRBJ1-1; D perhaps matches TRBD1 (6 bases). The sample consisted of peripheral blood. This receptor was taken from an elderly woman with acute or convalescent COVID-19. The CDR3 is CASSPGQPMNTEAFF. As DNA, the CDR3 is TGTGCCAGCAGCCCGGGACAACCAATGAACACTGAAGCTTTCTTT.